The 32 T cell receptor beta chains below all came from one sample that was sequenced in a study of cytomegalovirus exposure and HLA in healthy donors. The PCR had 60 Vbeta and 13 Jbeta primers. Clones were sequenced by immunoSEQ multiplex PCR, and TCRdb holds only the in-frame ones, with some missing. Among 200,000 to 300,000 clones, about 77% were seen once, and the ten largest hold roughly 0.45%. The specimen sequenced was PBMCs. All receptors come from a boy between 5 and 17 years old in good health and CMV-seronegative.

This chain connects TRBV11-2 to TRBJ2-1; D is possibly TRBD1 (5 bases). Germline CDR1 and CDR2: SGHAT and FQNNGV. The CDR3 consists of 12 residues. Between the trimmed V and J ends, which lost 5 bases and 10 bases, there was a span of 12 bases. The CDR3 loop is CASSPVGREQFF. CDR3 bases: TGTGCCAGCAGCCCGGTGGGGCGGGAGCAGTTCTTC. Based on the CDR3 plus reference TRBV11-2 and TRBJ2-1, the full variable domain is EAGVAQSPRYKIIEKRQSVAFWCNPISGHATLYWYQQILGQGPKLLIQFQNNGVVDDSQLPKDRFSAERLKGVDSTLKIQPAKLEDSAVYLCASSPVGREQFFGPGTRLTVL.

The CDR3 spells CASSLVTDYGYTF. CDR3 nucleotides: TGCGCCAGCAGCTTGGTAACAGACTATGGCTACACCTTC. The genes are TRBV5-1 and TRBJ1-2; D not resolved. The germline CDR1 and CDR2 sequences are SGHRS and YFSETQ. This CDR3 has 13 amino acids. Trimming took 0 bases from V and 3 from J, leaving 6 bases between them.

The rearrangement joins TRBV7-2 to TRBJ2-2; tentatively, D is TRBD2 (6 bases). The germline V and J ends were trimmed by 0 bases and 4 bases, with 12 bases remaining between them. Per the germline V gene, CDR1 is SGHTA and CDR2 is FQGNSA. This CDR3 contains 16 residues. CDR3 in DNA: TGTGCCAGCAGCTTAGCGTGGGGTAGCGGCACCGGGGAGCTGTTTTTT. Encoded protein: CASSLAWGSGTGELFF.

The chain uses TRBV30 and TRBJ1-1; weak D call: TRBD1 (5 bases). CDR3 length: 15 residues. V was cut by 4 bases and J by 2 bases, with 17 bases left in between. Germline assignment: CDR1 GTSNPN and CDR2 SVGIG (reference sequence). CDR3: CAWTGRWEENTEAFF. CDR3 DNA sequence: TGTGCCTGGACAGGGCGCTGGGAAGAAAACACTGAAGCTTTCTTT.

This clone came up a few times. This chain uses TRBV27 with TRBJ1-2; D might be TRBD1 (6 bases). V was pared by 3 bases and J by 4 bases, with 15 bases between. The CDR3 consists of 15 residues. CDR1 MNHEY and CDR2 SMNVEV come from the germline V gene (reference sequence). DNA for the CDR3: TGTGCCAGCAGTTTGACAGGCAAGGGAATCTATGGCTACACCTTC. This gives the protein CASSLTGKGIYGYTF.

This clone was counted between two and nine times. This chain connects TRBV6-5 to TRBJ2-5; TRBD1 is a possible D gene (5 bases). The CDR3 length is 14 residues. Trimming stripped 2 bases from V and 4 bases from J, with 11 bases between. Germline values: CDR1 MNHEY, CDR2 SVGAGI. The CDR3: CASSYPSGRETQYF. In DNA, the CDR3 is TGTGCCAGCAGTTACCCGTCAGGGCGAGAGACCCAGTACTTC.

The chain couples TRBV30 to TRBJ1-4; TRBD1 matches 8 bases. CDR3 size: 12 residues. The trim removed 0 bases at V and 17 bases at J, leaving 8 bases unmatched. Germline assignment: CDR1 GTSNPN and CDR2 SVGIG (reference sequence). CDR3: CAWSVGGTGRFF. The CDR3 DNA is TGTGCCTGGAGTGTGGGGGGGACAGGCCGATTTTTT. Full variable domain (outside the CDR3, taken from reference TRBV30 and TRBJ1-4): SQTIHQWPATLVQPVGSPLSLECTVEGTSNPNLYWYRQAAGRGLQLLFYSVGIGQISSEVPQNLSASRPQDRQFILSSKKLLLSDSGFYLCAWSVGGTGRFFGSGTQLSVL.

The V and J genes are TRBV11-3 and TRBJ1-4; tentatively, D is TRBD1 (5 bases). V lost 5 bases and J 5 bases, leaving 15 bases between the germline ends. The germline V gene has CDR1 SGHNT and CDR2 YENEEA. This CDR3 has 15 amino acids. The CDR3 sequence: CASSQEGTLNEKLFF. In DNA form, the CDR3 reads TGTGCCAGCAGCCAGGAGGGGACTCTAAATGAAAAACTGTTTTTT. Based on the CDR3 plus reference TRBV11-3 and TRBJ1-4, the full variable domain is EAGVVQSPRYKIIEKKQPVAFWCNPISGHNTLYWYLQNLGQGPELLIRYENEEAVDDSQLPKDRFSAERLKGVDSTLKIQPAELGDSAVYLCASSQEGTLNEKLFFGSGTQLSVL.

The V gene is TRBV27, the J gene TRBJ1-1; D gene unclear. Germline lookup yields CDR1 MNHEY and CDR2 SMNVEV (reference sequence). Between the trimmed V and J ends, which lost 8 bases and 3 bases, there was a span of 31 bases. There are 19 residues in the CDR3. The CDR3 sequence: CASRHRLGSPNSDYTEAFF. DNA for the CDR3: TGTGCCAGCCGACATCGACTAGGATCTCCTAACTCCGACTACACTGAAGCTTTCTTT.

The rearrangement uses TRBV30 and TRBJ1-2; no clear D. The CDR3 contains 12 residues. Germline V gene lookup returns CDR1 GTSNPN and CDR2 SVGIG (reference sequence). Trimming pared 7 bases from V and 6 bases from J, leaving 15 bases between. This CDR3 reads CAFHRFSHGYTF. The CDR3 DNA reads TGTGCCTTCCACAGATTTTCGCATGGCTACACCTTC. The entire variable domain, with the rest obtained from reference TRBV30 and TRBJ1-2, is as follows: SQTIHQWPATLVQPVGSPLSLECTVEGTSNPNLYWYRQAAGRGLQLLFYSVGIGQISSEVPQNLSASRPQDRQFILSSKKLLLSDSGFYLCAFHRFSHGYTFGSGTRLTVV.

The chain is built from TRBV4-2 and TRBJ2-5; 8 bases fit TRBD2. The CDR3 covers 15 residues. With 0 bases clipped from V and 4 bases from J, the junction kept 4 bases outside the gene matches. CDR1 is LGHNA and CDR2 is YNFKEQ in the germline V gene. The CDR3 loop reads CASSQDTGGPETQYF. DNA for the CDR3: TGTGCCAGCAGCCAAGATACGGGGGGGCCAGAGACCCAGTACTTC.

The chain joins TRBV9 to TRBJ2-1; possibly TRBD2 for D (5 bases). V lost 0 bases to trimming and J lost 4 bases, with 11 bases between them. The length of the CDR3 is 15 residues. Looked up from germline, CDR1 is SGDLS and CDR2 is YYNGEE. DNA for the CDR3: TGTGCCAGCAGCGTAGTAGGTAGCGTGTACAATGAGCAGTTCTTC. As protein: CASSVVGSVYNEQFF.

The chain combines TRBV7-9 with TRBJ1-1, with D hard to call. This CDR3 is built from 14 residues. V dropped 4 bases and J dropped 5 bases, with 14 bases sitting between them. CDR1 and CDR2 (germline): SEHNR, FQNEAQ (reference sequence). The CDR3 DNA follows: TGTGCCAGCAGCTATACACCCCCGGGGACTGAAGCTTTCTTT. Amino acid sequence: CASSYTPPGTEAFF.

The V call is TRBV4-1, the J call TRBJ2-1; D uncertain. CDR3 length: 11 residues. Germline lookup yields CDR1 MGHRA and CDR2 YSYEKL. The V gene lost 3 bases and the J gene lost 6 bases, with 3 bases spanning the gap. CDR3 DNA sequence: TGCGCCAGCAGCCACGGCAATGAGCAGTTCTTC. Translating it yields CASSHGNEQFF.

In DNA, the CDR3 is TGTGCCAGCAGCCACAGTAGTCCCTCCTACGAGCAGTACTTC. This translates into CASSHSSPSYEQYF. V gene TRBV11-2 combines with J gene TRBJ2-7; D gene unclear. The V gene lost 5 bases and the J gene lost 0 bases, with 11 bases spanning the gap. The CDR3 consists of 14 residues. CDR1 and CDR2 from the germline V gene are SGHAT and FQNNGV.

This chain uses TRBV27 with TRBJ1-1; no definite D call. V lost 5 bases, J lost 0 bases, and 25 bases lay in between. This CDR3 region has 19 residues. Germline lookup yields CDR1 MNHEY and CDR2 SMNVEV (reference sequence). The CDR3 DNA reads TGTGCCAGCAGTAGGAGGTCGGGGTTCACCCCGCCAGTGAACACTGAAGCTTTCTTT. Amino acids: CASSRRSGFTPPVNTEAFF.

CDR3 nucleotides: TGTGCCAGCACACTAGCGGGAGACGAGCAGTACTTC. It codes for CASTLAGDEQYF. The rearrangement joins TRBV6-5 to TRBJ2-7, with 11 positions matching TRBD2. The CDR3 contains 12 residues. The V and J ends lost 7 bases and 5 bases, in that order; junction bases with no gene match: 1. CDR1 MNHEY and CDR2 SVGAGI come from the germline V gene.

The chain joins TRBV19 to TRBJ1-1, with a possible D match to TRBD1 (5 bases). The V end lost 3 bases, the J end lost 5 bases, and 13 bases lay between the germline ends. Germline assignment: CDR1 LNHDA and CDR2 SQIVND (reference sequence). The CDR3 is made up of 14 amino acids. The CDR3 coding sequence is TGTGCCAGTAGTATCACTCTTGGGGGGACTGAAGCTTTCTTT. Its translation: CASSITLGGTEAFF.

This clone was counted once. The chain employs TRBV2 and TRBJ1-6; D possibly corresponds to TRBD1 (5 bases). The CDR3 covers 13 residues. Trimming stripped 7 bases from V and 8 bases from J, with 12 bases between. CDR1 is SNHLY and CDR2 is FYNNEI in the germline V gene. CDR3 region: CASIAVRDSPLHF. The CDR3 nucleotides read TGTGCCAGCATCGCGGTCAGGGATTCACCCCTCCACTTT.

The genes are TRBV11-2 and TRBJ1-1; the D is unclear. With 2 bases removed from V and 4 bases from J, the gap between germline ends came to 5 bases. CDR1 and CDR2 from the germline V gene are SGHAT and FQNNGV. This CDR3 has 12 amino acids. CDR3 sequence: CASSLLGTEAFF. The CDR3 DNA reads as TGTGCCAGCAGCTTACTCGGCACTGAAGCTTTCTTT.

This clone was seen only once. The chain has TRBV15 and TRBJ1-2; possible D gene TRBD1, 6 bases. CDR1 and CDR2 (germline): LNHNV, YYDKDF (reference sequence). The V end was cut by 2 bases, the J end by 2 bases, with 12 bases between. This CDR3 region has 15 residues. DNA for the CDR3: TGTGCCACCAGCAGAAAGATCGGACAGAACTATGGCTACACCTTC. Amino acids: CATSRKIGQNYGYTF.

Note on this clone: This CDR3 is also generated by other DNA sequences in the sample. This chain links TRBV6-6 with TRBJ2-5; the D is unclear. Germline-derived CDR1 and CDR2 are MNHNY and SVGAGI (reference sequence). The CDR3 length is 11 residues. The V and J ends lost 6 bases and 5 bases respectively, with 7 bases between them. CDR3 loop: CASSPGETQYF. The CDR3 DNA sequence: TGTGCCAGCAGCCCCGGGGAGACCCAGTACTTC.

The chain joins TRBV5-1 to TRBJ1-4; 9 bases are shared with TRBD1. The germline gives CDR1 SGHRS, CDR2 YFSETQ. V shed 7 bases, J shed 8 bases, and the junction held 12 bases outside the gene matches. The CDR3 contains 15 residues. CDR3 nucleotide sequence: TGCGCCAGCTCGCGGCGGACAGGGGAGAAGGAAAAACTGTTTTTT. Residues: CASSRRTGEKEKLFF.

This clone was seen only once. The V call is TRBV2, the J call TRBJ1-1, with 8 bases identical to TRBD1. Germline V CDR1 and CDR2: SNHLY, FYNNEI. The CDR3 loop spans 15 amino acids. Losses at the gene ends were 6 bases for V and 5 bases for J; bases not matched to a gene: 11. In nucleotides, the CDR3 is TGTGCCAGCAGGTATACCGACAGGGGAGGGACTGAAGCTTTCTTT. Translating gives CASRYTDRGGTEAFF.

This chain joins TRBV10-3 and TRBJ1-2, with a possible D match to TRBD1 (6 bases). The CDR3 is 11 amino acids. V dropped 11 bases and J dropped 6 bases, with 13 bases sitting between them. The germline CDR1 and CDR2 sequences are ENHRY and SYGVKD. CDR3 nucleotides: TGTGCCGCACAGGGACCTAATGGCTACACCTTC. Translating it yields CAAQGPNGYTF.

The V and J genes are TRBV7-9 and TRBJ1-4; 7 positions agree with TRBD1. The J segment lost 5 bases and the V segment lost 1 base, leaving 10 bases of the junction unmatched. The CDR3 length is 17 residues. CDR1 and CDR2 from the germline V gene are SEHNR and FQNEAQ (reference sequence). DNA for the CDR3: TGTGCCAGCAGCTTAGGAGTTCGGGGACAGTCGAATGAAAAACTGTTTTTT. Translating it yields CASSLGVRGQSNEKLFF. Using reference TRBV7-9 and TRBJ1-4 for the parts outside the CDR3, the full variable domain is DTGVSQNPRHKITKRGQNVTFRCDPISEHNRLYWYRQTLGQGPEFLTYFQNEAQLEKSRLLSDRFSAERPKGSFSTLEIQRTEQGDSAMYLCASSLGVRGQSNEKLFFGSGTQLSVL.

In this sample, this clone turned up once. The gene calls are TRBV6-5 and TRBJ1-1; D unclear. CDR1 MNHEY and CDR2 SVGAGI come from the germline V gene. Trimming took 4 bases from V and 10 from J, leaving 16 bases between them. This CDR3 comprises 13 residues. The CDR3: CASSSETGRVAFF. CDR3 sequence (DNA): TGTGCCAGCAGTTCCGAAACGGGGAGGGTAGCTTTCTTT.

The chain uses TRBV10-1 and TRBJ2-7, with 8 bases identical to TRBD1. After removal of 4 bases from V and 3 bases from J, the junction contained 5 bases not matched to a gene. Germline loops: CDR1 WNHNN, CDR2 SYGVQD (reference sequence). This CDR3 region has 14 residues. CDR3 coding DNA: TGCGCCAGCAGTGCTGGGACAGGACTCTACGAGCAGTACTTC. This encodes CASSAGTGLYEQYF.

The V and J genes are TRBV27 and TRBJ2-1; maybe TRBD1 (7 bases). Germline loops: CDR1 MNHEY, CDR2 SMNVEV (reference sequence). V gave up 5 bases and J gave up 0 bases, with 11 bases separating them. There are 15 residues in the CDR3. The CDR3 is CASSRQGGSYNEQFF. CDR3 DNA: TGTGCCAGCAGTCGTCAGGGGGGCTCCTACAATGAGCAGTTCTTC.

CDR3 in amino acids: CASSQEGSFEGGEQFF. In nucleotides, the CDR3 is TGCGCCAGCAGCCAAGAGGGCTCTTTCGAGGGAGGTGAGCAGTTCTTC. The rearrangement uses TRBV4-1 and TRBJ2-1; TRBD2 might be the D (6 bases). V was trimmed by 0 bases and J by 9 bases, leaving 18 bases between them. CDR3 size: 16 residues. The germline gives CDR1 MGHRA, CDR2 YSYEKL.

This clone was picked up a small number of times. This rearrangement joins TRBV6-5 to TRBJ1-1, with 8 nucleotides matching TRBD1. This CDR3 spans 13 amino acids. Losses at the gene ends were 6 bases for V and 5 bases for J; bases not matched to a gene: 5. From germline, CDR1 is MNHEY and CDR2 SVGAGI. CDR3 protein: CASSPGGETEAFF. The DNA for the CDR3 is TGTGCCAGCAGCCCAGGGGGCGAAACTGAAGCTTTCTTT.

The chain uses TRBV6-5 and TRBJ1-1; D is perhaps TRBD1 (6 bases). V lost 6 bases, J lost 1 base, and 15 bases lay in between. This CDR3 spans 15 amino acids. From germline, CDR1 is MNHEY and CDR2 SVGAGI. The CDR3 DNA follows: TGTGCCAGCAGATTCAAGGGGGTCGGGAACACTGAAGCTTTCTTT. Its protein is CASRFKGVGNTEAFF.